The subject of this entry is one TCR beta chain. The assay was immunoSEQ multiplex PCR, and TCRdb's table has in-frame clones only and misses some. The table has approximately 87,000 clones, 93% seen once. In germline, CDR1 is SNHLY, CDR2 FYNNEI. The germline V and J ends were trimmed by 3 bases and 3 bases, with 8 bases remaining between them. The CDR3 runs to 13 residues. The sample comes from a study of control samples from healthy donors and cancer patients. The TCR sequence derives from a woman aged 40 to 49 with lung cancer. This sequence joins TRBV2 and TRBJ1-2, with D unresolved. The sequenced material came from PBMCs. The CDR3 region is CASSDKMDYGYTF. DNA for the CDR3: TGTGCCAGCAGTGACAAAATGGACTATGGCTACACCTTC. Full variable domain (outside the CDR3, taken from reference TRBV2 and TRBJ1-2): EPEVTQTPSHQVTQMGQEVILRCVPISNHLYFYWYRQILGQKVEFLVSFYNNEISEKSEIFDDQFSVERPDGSNFTLKIRSTKLEDSAMYFCASSDKMDYGYTFGSGTRLTVV.